A selection of T cell receptor beta chains follows, all from one sample in a study of blood T cell repertoires in COVID-19. TCRdb's copy holds only in-frame clones and misses some; the assay was immunoSEQ multiplex PCR. This table holds 250,000 to 350,000 clones, around 85% found once. Sequencing was done on a sample of PBMCs or T cells enriched from blood (not recorded which). All receptors derive from a woman aged 45-60 years who had recovered from COVID-19. The CDR3 runs from the conserved cysteine through the conserved F or W. The D gene is left open where the match is weak. Size tells how often a clone was seen (once, few, many) or the class of an expanded clone, and some rows leave it out.

j_call d_call clone_size cdr3_length v_call cdr3_aa cdr3_nt
TRBJ2-7 - - 14 TRBV28 CASSHGGGSYEQYF TGTGCCAGCAGTCACGGGGGAGGCTCCTACGAGCAGTACTTC
TRBJ2-1 - - 10 TRBV20-1 CSARRAQQFF TGCAGTGCTAGGAGGGCACAGCAGTTCTTC
TRBJ2-7 - - 14 TRBV18 CASSPPFGVYEQYF TGTGCCAGCTCACCACCGTTTGGAGTCTACGAGCAGTACTTC
TRBJ2-5 TRBD2 - 16 TRBV7-8 CASSQAGGGAVETQYF TGTGCCAGCAGTCAAGCCGGCGGGGGGGCCGTAGAGACCCAGTACTTC
TRBJ2-1 TRBD2 - 17 TRBV12-5 CASGLESLAGWYNEQFF TGTGCTAGTGGTTTGGAATCGCTAGCGGGGTGGTACAATGAGCAGTTCTTC
TRBJ2-7 - - 14 TRBV23-1 CASSHPRTTYEQYF TGCGCCAGCAGTCACCCCCGCACAACCTACGAGCAGTACTTC
TRBJ1-2 - once 17 TRBV7-2 CASSQRRGGRINYGYTF TGTGCCAGCAGCCAACGACGGGGGGGCAGGATTAACTATGGCTACACCTTC
TRBJ1-6 - - 15 TRBV7-9 CASSSHGGAEAPLHF TGTGCCAGCAGCTCGCACGGGGGGGCTGAGGCACCCCTCCACTTT
TRBJ1-5 - - 13 TRBV11-2 CASSLVRDQPQHF TGTGCCAGCAGCTTAGTCAGGGATCAGCCCCAGCATTTT
TRBJ2-2 TRBD1 - 17 TRBV4-1 CASSWLDRGADPGELFF TGCGCCAGCAGCTGGCTCGACAGGGGCGCAGATCCCGGGGAGCTGTTTTTT
TRBJ1-1 - - 12 TRBV10-2 CATLSGAGEAFF TGCGCCACCCTTAGCGGGGCTGGTGAAGCTTTCTTT
TRBJ2-5 TRBD2 - 20 TRBV27 CASSLSSDSGSVYTKETQYF TGTGCCAGCAGTTTATCCTCCGATAGCGGGAGCGTCTACACCAAAGAGACCCAGTACTTC
TRBJ1-6 TRBD1 - 14 TRBV2 CASSRDRNNSPLHF TGTGCCAGCAGTCGGGACAGGAATAATTCACCCCTCCACTTT
TRBJ2-5 TRBD2 once 20 TRBV2 CASSVPLAGGPLVRQETQYF TGTGCCAGCAGTGTCCCGCTAGCGGGGGGGCCGTTGGTTCGCCAAGAGACCCAGTACTTC
TRBJ2-7 - - 14 TRBV6-6 CASSSGLPSKEQYF TGTGCCAGCAGCTCGGGACTCCCCTCTAAAGAGCAGTACTTC
TRBJ1-4 - - 15 TRBV25-1 CASSEPGGANEKLFF TGTGCCAGCAGTGAGCCTGGAGGGGCTAATGAAAAACTGTTTTTT
TRBJ2-1 TRBD2 - 18 TRBV6-2/TRBV6-3 CASSPISRSSGRGYEQFF TGTGCCAGCAGTCCAATAAGCCGAAGTAGCGGGAGAGGGTATGAGCAGTTCTTC
TRBJ1-2 - - 13 TRBV19 CASSSFGRDGYTF TGTGCCAGTAGTTCGTTTGGGAGGGATGGCTACACCTTC
TRBJ2-7 TRBD2 - 14 TRBV5-1 CASSLERESYEQYF TGCGCCAGCAGCTTGGAGCGGGAATCCTACGAGCAGTACTTC
TRBJ1-2 TRBD1 - 14 TRBV7-9 CASSFGQVNYGYTF TGTGCCAGCAGCTTCGGACAGGTGAACTATGGCTACACCTTC
TRBJ1-2 TRBD1 - 16 TRBV15 CATSRDRDRFPYGYTF TGTGCCACCAGCAGAGATCGGGACAGGTTCCCTTATGGCTACACCTTC
TRBJ1-5 - - 13 TRBV5-6 CASSLARNQPQHF TGTGCCAGCAGCTTGGCCAGAAATCAGCCCCAGCATTTT
TRBJ2-3 - - 14 TRBV14 CASSLQGSTDTQYF TGTGCCAGCAGCCTGCAGGGTAGCACAGATACGCAGTATTTT
TRBJ1-5 - - 12 TRBV15 CATRGGEQPQHF TGTGCCACCCGGGGGGGAGAACAGCCCCAGCATTTT
TRBJ1-6 - - 16 TRBV10-2 CASARNRGEANSPLHF TGCGCCAGCGCGCGAAATCGGGGGGAAGCTAATTCACCCCTCCACTTT
TRBJ2-5 TRBD2 once 13 TRBV29-1 CSVGRSGRETQYF TGCAGCGTTGGAAGAAGCGGGAGGGAGACCCAGTACTTC
TRBJ2-2 TRBD2 - 14 TRBV28 CASRLAGGTGELFF TGTGCCAGCAGACTAGCGGGGGGCACCGGGGAGCTGTTTTTT
TRBJ2-7 TRBD1 few 18 TRBV27 CASSIEPGQPFVSYEQYF TGTGCCAGCAGTATCGAACCGGGACAGCCCTTCGTCTCCTACGAGCAGTACTTC
TRBJ1-4 TRBD1 few 17 TRBV18 CASSPNPPGGTNEKLFF TGTGCCAGCTCCCCTAACCCCCCAGGGGGAACTAATGAAAAACTGTTTTTT
TRBJ2-5 TRBD2 - 20 TRBV28 CASRGLAGGQFNFIRETQYF TGTGCCAGCAGGGGACTAGCGGGGGGGCAATTTAATTTTATCCGCGAGACCCAGTACTTC
TRBJ2-3 - - 15 TRBV5-4 CASSGRGGITDTQYF TGTGCCAGCTCCGGGAGAGGGGGCATAACAGATACGCAGTATTTT
TRBJ2-3 - once 14 TRBV7-2 CASSLRSGHGGQYF TGTGCCAGCAGCTTAAGGTCGGGCCATGGAGGGCAGTATTTT
TRBJ1-6 TRBD1 - 14 TRBV19 CASRLPGQVQSLHF TGTGCCAGTAGATTACCGGGACAGGTTCAGTCCCTCCACTTT
TRBJ1-5 - - 14 TRBV2 CASSEGAGLGPQHF TGTGCCAGCAGTGAAGGGGCAGGATTGGGGCCCCAGCATTTT
TRBJ2-3 TRBD1 - 16 TRBV5-1 CASSPMGTEPRDTQYF TGCGCCAGCAGCCCGATGGGGACAGAGCCTCGGGATACGCAGTATTTT
TRBJ1-5 - - 16 TRBV4-1 CASSQASPYSNQPQHF TGCGCCAGCAGCCAAGCCTCTCCTTATAGCAATCAGCCCCAGCATTTT
TRBJ2-3 - - 15 TRBV10-2 CASSESYAPTDTQYF TGCGCCAGCAGTGAGTCGTATGCGCCCACAGATACGCAGTATTTT
TRBJ2-2 - once 16 TRBV27 CASSLSGQLGPGELFF TGTGCCAGCAGTTTATCTGGGCAGCTGGGGCCCGGGGAGCTGTTTTTT
TRBJ1-1 TRBD1 once 14 TRBV5-6 CASSLNRGITEAFF TGTGCCAGCAGCTTGAACAGGGGTATAACTGAAGCTTTCTTT
TRBJ1-2 TRBD1 - 14 TRBV9 CASSAPQGARGYTF TGTGCCAGCAGCGCACCACAGGGGGCGCGGGGCTACACCTTC
TRBJ1-3 TRBD1 many 14 TRBV19 CASSWTGGANTIYF TGTGCCAGTAGTTGGACAGGGGGCGCGAACACCATATATTTT
TRBJ1-1 - - 13 TRBV5-1 CASSSQRNTEAFF TGCGCCAGCAGTAGCCAGAGGAACACTGAAGCTTTCTTT
TRBJ2-1 - few 14 TRBV9 CASSVQGGYNEQFF TGTGCCAGCAGCGTACAGGGGGGCTACAATGAGCAGTTCTTC
TRBJ2-7 TRBD1 - 15 TRBV2 CASSDLGQGSYEQYF TGTGCCAGCAGTGATCTGGGACAGGGGTCCTACGAGCAGTACTTC
TRBJ1-5 - - 13 TRBV14 CASSGQYGGAQHF TGTGCCAGCAGTGGACAGTACGGTGGAGCCCAGCATTTT
TRBJ1-2 TRBD1 once 15 TRBV27 CASSRYRGRGYGYTF TGTGCCAGCAGTCGCTACAGGGGGCGCGGCTATGGCTACACCTTC
TRBJ1-2 - - 12 TRBV18 CASSPFDGSYTF TGTGCCAGCTCACCATTCGACGGGAGCTACACCTTC